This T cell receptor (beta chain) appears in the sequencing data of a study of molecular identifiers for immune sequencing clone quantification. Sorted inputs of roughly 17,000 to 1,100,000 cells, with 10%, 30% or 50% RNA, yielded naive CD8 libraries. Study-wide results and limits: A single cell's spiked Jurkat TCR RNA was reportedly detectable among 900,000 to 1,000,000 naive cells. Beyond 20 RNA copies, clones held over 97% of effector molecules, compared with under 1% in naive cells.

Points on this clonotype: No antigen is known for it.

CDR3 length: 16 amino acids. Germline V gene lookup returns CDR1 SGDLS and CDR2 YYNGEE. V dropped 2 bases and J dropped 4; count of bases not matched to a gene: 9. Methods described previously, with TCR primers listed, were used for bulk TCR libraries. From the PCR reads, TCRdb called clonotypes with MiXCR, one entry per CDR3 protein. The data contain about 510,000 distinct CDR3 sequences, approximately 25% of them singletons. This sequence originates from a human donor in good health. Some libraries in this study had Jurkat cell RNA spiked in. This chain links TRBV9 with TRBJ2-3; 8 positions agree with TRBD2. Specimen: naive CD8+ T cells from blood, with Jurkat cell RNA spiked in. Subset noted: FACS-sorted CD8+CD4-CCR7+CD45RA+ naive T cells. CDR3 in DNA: TGTGCCAGCAGCGTGACTAGCGCCCTGCTTGCAGATACGCAGTATTTT. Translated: CASSVTSALLADTQYF.